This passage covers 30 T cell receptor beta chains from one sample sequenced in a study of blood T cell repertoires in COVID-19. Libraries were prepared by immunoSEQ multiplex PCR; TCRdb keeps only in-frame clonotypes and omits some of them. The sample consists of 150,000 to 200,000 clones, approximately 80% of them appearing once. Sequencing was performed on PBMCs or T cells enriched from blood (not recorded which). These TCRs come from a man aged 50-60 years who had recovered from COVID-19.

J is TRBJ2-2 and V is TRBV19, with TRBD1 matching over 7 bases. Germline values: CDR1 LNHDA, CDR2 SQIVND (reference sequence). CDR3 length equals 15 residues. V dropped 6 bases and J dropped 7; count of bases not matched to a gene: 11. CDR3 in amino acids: CASRPFATGFGELFF. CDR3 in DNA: TGTGCCAGTAGACCTTTCGCGACAGGGTTCGGGGAGCTGTTTTTT. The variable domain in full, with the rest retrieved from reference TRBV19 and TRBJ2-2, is DGGITQSPKYLFRKEGQNVTLSCEQNLNHDAMYWYRQDPGQGLRLIYYSQIVNDFQKGDIAEGYSVSREKKESFPLTVTSAQKNPTAFYLCASRPFATGFGELFFGEGSRLTVL.

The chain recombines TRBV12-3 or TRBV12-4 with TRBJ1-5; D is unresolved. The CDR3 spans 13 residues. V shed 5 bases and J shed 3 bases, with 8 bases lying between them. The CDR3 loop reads CASSGGNNQPQHF. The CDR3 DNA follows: TGTGCCAGCAGTGGAGGGAACAATCAGCCCCAGCATTTT.

In DNA, the CDR3 is TGTGCCAGCAGCCGCACTTCAGGGATCAATGAAAAACTGTTTTTT. Translation gives CASSRTSGINEKLFF. The chain uses TRBV11-3 and TRBJ1-4; D might be TRBD1 (5 bases). Trimming left V 5 bases short and J 5 bases short, with 15 bases between. The CDR3 covers 15 residues. CDR1 and CDR2 from the germline V gene are SGHNT and YENEEA. The full variable domain, rest sourced from reference TRBV11-3 and TRBJ1-4, is EAGVVQSPRYKIIEKKQPVAFWCNPISGHNTLYWYLQNLGQGPELLIRYENEEAVDDSQLPKDRFSAERLKGVDSTLKIQPAELGDSAVYLCASSRTSGINEKLFFGSGTQLSVL.

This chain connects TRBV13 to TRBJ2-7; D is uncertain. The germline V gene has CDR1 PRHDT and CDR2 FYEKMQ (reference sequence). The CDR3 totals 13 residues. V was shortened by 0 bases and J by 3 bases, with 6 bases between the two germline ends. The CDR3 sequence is CASSLGRSYEQYF. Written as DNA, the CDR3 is TGTGCCAGCAGCTTAGGCCGGAGCTACGAGCAGTACTTC.

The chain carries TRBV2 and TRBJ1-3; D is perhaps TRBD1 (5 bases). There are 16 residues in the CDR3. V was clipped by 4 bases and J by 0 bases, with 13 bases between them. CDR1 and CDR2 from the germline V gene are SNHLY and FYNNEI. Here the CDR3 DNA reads TGTGCCAGCAGTGGGATGGGGCGTATCTCTGGAAACACCATATATTTT. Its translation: CASSGMGRISGNTIYF. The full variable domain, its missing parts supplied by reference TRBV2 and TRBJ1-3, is EPEVTQTPSHQVTQMGQEVILRCVPISNHLYFYWYRQILGQKVEFLVSFYNNEISEKSEIFDDQFSVERPDGSNFTLKIRSTKLEDSAMYFCASSGMGRISGNTIYFGEGSWLTVV.

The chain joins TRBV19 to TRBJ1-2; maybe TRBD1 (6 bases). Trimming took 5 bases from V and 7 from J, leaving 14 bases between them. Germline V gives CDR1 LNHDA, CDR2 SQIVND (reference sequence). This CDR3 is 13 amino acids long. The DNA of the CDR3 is TGTGCCAGTAGTCATCAGGGGCTCGTTGGCTACACCTTC. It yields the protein CASSHQGLVGYTF. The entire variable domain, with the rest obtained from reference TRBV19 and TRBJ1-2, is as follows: DGGITQSPKYLFRKEGQNVTLSCEQNLNHDAMYWYRQDPGQGLRLIYYSQIVNDFQKGDIAEGYSVSREKKESFPLTVTSAQKNPTAFYLCASSHQGLVGYTFGSGTRLTVV.

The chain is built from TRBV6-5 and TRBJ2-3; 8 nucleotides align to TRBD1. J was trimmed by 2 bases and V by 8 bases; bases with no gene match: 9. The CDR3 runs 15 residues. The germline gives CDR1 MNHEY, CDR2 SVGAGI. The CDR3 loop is CASGLQGDLTDTQYF. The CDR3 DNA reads TGTGCCAGCGGATTACAGGGGGACCTCACAGATACGCAGTATTTT.

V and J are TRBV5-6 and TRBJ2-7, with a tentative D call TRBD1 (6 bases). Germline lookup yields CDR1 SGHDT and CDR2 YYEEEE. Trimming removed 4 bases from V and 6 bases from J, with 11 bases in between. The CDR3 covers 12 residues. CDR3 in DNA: TGTGCCAGCAGCACAGGGTTTGGCGAGCAGTACTTC. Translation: CASSTGFGEQYF.

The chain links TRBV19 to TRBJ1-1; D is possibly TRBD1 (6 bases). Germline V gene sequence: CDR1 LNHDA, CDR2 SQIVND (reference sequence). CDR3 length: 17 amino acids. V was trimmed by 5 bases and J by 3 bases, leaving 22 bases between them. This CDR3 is CASSPLFGTIPHTEAFF. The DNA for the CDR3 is TGTGCCAGTAGTCCGCTATTTGGGACAATCCCGCACACTGAAGCTTTCTTT.

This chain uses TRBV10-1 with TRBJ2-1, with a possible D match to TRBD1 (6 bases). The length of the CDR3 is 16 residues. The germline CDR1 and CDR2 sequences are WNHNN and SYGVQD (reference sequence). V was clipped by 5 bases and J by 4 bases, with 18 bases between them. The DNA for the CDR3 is TGCGCCAGCAGTAACCTCAGGGGCCACCCTTACAATGAGCAGTTCTTC. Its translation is CASSNLRGHPYNEQFF.

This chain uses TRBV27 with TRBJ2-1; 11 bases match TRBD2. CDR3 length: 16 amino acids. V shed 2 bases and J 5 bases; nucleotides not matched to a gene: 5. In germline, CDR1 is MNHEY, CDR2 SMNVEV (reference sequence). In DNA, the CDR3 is TGTGCCAGCAGTTTAATTTCTAGCGGGAGGCACAATGAGCAGTTCTTC. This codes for CASSLISSGRHNEQFF.

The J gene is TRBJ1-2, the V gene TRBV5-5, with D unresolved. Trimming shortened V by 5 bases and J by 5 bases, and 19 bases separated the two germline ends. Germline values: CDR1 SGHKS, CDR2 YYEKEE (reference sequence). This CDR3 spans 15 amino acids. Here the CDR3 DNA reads TGTGCCAGCAGTCCCGACCCCTTGCGGGGATATGGCTACACCTTC. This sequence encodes CASSPDPLRGYGYTF.

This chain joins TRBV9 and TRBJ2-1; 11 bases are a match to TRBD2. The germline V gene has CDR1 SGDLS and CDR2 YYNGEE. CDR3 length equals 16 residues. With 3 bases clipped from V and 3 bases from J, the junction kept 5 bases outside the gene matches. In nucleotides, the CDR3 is TGTGCCAGCAGCGCCACCGGGACTAGCGGCTACAATGAGCAGTTCTTC. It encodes CASSATGTSGYNEQFF.

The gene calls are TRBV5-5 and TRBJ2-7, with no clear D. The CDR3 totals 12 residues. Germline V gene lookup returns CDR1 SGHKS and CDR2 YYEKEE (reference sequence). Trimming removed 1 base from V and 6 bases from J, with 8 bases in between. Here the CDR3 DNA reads TGTGCCAGCAGCTTGAGTGGCGGCGAGCAGTACTTC. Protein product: CASSLSGGEQYF.

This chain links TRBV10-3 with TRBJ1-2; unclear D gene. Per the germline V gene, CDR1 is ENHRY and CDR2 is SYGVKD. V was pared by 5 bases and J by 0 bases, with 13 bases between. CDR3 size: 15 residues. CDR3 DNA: TGTGCCATCAGTCCAGGAGGACTCTCTAACTATGGCTACACCTTC. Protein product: CAISPGGLSNYGYTF.

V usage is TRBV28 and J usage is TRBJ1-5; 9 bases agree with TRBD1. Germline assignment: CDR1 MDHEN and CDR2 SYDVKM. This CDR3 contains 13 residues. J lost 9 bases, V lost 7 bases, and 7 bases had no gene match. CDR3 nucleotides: TGTGCCAGCATGACAGGGGGAATTTGGCCCCAGCATTTT. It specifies CASMTGGIWPQHF.

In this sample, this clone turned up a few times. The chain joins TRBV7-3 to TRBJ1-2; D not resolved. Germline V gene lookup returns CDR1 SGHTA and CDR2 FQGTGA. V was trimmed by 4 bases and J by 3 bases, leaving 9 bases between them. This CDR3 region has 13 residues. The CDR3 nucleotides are TGTGCCAGCAGCTCCGCGTCCGACTATGGCTACACCTTC. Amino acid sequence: CASSSASDYGYTF.

In DNA form, the CDR3 reads TGTGCCAGCAGTTTATGGCCGGGACAATACCAAGCTTTCTTT. Translating it yields CASSLWPGQYQAFF. The V gene is TRBV28, the J gene TRBJ1-1, with D maybe TRBD1 (6 bases). CDR1 is MDHEN and CDR2 is SYDVKM in the germline V gene. The CDR3 is 14 residues long. Trimming stripped 0 bases from V and 9 bases from J, with 14 bases between.

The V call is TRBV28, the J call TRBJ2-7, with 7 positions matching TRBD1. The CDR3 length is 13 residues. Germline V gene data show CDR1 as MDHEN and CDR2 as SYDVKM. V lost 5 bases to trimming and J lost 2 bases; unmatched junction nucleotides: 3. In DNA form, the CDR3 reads TGTGCCAGCAGTCCGACAGGGACCTACGAGCAGTACTTC. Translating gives CASSPTGTYEQYF.

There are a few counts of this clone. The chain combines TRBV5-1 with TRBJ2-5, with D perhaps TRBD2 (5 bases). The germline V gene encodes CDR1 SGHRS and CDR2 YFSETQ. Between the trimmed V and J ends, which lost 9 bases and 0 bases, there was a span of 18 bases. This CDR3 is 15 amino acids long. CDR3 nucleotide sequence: TGCGCCACGACCCTGAACCCAGCGGACCAAGAGACCCAGTACTTC. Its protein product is CATTLNPADQETQYF.

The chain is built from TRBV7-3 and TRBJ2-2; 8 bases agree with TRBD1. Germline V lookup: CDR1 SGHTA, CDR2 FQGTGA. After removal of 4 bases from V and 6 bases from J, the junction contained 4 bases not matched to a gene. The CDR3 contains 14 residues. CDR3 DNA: TGTGCCAGCAGCTCAGGACAGGGTCCCGGGGAGCTGTTTTTT. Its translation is CASSSGQGPGELFF. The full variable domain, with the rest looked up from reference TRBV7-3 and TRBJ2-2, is GAGVSQTPSNKVTEKGKYVELRCDPISGHTALYWYRQSLGQGPEFLIYFQGTGAADDSGLPNDRFFAVRPEGSVSTLKIQRTERGDSAVYLCASSSGQGPGELFFGEGSRLTVL.

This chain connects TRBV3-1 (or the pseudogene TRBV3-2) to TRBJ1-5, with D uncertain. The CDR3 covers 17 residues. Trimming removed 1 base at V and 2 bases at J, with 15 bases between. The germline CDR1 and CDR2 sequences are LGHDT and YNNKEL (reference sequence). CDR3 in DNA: TGTGCCAGCAGCCAAGGTGATAGGGAGGCGGGCAATCAGCCCCAGCATTTT. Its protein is CASSQGDREAGNQPQHF.

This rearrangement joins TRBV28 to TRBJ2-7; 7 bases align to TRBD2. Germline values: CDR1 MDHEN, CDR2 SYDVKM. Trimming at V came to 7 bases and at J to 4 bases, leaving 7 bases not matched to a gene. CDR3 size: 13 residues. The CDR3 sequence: CASTRLAPYEQYF. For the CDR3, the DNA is TGTGCCAGCACTCGACTAGCCCCTTACGAGCAGTACTTC.

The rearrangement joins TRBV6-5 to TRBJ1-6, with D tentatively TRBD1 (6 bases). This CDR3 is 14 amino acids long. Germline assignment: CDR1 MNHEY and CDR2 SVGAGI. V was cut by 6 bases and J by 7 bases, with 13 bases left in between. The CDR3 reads CASRAGARNSPLHF. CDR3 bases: TGTGCCAGCAGGGCAGGGGCAAGAAATTCACCCCTCCACTTT.

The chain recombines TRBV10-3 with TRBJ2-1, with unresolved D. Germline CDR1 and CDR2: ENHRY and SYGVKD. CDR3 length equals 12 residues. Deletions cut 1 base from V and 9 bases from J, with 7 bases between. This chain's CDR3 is CAISEFVGEQFF. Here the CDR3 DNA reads TGTGCCATCAGTGAGTTCGTCGGTGAGCAGTTCTTC.

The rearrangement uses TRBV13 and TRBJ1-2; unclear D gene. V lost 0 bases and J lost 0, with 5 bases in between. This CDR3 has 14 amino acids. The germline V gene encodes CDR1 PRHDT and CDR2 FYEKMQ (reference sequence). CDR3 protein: CASSLGQANYGYTF. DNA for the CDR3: TGTGCCAGCAGCTTAGGGCAGGCTAACTATGGCTACACCTTC.

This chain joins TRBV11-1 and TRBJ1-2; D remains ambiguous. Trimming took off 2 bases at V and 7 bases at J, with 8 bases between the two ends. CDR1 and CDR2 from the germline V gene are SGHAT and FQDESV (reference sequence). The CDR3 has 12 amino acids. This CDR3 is CASSLRHSGYTF. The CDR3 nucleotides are TGTGCCAGCAGCTTAAGACATTCTGGCTACACCTTC.

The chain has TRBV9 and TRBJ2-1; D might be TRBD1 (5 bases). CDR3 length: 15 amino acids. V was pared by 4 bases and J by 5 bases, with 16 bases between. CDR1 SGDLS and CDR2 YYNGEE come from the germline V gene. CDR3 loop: CASSRGLGDNNEQFF. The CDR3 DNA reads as TGTGCCAGCAGCAGAGGCTTAGGGGATAACAATGAGCAGTTCTTC.

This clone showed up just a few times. For the CDR3, the DNA is TGTTCCCGGAGGGGATCGAGGGGTCCATCACCCCTCCACTTT. It specifies CSRRGSRGPSPLHF. The chain carries TRBV2 and TRBJ1-6; D is possibly TRBD1 (5 bases). The CDR3 is 14 amino acids. Germline V gene sequence: CDR1 SNHLY, CDR2 FYNNEI.

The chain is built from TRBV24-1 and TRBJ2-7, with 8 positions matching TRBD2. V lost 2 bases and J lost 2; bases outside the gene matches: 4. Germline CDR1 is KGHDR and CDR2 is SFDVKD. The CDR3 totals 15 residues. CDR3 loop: CATSDSLADTYEQYF. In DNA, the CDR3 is TGTGCCACCAGTGATTCACTAGCGGATACCTACGAGCAGTACTTC.